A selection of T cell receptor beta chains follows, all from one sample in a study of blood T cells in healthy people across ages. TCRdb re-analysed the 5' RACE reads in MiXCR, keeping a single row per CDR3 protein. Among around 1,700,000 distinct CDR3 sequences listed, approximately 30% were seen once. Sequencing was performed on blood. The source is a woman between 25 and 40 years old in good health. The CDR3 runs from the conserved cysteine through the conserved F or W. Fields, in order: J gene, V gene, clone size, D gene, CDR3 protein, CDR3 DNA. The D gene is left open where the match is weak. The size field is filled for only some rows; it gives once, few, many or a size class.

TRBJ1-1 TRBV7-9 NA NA CASSRVDTKAFF TGTGCCAGCAGCCGGGTTGACACCAAAGCTTTCTTT
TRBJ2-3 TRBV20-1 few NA CSARPDTLDTQYF TGCAGTGCTAGACCGGACACTCTAGATACGCAGTATTTT
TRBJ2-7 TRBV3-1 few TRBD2 CAGRSGGYEQYF TGTGCCGGCAGGAGCGGGGGTTACGAGCAGTACTTC
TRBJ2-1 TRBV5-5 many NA CASSRSRGRDEQFF TGTGCCAGCAGCCGTAGTCGGGGGCGGGATGAGCAGTTCTTC
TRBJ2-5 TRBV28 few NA CASSFPGTLRGTQYF TGTGCCAGCAGTTTTCCGGGGACCTTAAGGGGGACCCAGTACTTC
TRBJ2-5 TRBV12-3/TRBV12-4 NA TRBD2 CASRTSGGVETQYF TGTGCCAGCAGGACTAGCGGGGGGGTGGAGACCCAGTACTTC
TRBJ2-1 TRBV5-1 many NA CASSSDRPRVQQFF TGCGCCAGCAGCTCCGACAGGCCCAGGGTTCAGCAGTTCTTC
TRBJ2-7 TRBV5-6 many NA CASSPSDGPYEQYF TGTGCCAGCAGCCCTTCCGACGGACCCTACGAGCAGTACTTC
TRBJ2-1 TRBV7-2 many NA CASSPITPGLYNEQFF TGTGCCAGCAGCCCAATCACTCCGGGACTGTACAATGAGCAGTTCTTC
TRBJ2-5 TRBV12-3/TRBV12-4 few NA CASRTTGAEETQYF TGTGCCAGCAGAACGACCGGCGCGGAAGAGACCCAGTACTTC
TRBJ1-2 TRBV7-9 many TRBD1 CASSLRDRDYGYTF TGTGCCAGCAGCCTCCGGGACAGGGACTATGGCTACACCTTC
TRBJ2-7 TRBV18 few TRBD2 CASSLSRGGDEQYF TGTGCCAGCTCACTATCGCGGGGGGGCGACGAGCAGTACTTC
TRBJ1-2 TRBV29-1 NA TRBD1 CSIGDPRTGPNYGYTF TGCAGCATTGGGGACCCCCGGACAGGGCCTAACTATGGCTACACCTTC
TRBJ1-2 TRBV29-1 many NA CSVEEENYGYTF TGCAGCGTTGAGGAGGAAAACTATGGCTACACCTTC